Following are 3 T cell receptor beta chains from one sample sequenced in a study of blood T cell repertoires in COVID-19. This table comes from immunoSEQ multiplex PCR, and its TCRdb copy is limited to in-frame clones, with some not included. The data show 250,000 to 350,000 clones, approximately 90% seen once. The sequencing input was PBMCs or T cells enriched from blood (not recorded which). These receptors all come from a woman in her thirties who had recovered from COVID-19.

The V and J genes are TRBV18 and TRBJ2-5; D is undetermined. V was clipped by 3 bases and J by 5 bases, with 10 bases between them. Germline V gives CDR1 KGHSH, CDR2 LQKENI. The CDR3 runs to 13 residues. The DNA of the CDR3 is TGTGCCAGCTCACCGGGCCAACTGGAGACCCAGTACTTC. The encoded protein is CASSPGQLETQYF.

The genes are TRBV7-3 and TRBJ1-2; D possibly corresponds to TRBD1 (6 bases). From germline, CDR1 is SGHTA and CDR2 FQGTGA. V was clipped by 4 bases and J by 7 bases, with 16 bases between them. CDR3 length: 14 residues. For the CDR3, the DNA is TGTGCCAGCAGCTCTACAGGGTCGTCGAGTGGCTACACCTTC. Translating gives CASSSTGSSSGYTF.

This clone was observed once. V usage is TRBV6-2 or TRBV6-3 and J usage is TRBJ2-3; D is unresolved. The ends were cut back, 6 bases at V and 6 bases at J, with 16 bases in the middle. The germline gives CDR1 MNHEY, CDR2 SVGEGT. The CDR3 has 14 residues. The CDR3 DNA follows: TGTGCCAGCAGCCCCTTTCTGTCTTTGGATACGCAGTATTTT. Amino acids: CASSPFLSLDTQYF.